The entry below gives a single T cell receptor beta chain sequence along with its context. The time point is: pre-treatment sample, taken before nivolumab and TIL therapy. Most excised metastases sampled were pleural nodules or supraclavicular lymph nodes. Patients then received nivolumab; progressors got lymphodepletion, TIL and IL-2. This sample is part of a study of TIL therapy for anti-PD-1-resistant metastatic lung cancer. Trimming removed 1 base from V and 5 bases from J; junction bases left unmatched: 3. The CDR3 extends over 14 amino acids. The germline V gene encodes CDR1 SGHTS and CDR2 YDEGEE. Sequencing used immunoSEQ v3. Each library reached about 2.1 million read pairs, or about 5-6 million at deep level. Assay: immunoSEQ multiplex PCR; the TCRdb copy retains only in-frame clones and omits some. The sample records some 10,000 clones, 50% to 70% being singletons.

The sequencing used tumor tissue, collected at baseline. The gene calls are TRBV5-8 and TRBJ2-1; 7 bases are a match to TRBD2. This receptor was obtained from a person aged 25-85 years with non-small cell lung cancer. The CDR3 sequence is CASSLTGGNNEQFF. In DNA, the CDR3 is TGTGCCAGCAGCTTGACGGGGGGAAACAATGAGCAGTTCTTC. The complete variable domain, with remaining parts taken from reference TRBV5-8 and TRBJ2-1, reads EAGVTQSPTHLIKTRGQQATLRCSPISGHTSVYWYQQALGLGLQFLLWYDEGEERNRGNFPPRFSGRQFPNYSSELNVNALELEDSALYLCASSLTGGNNEQFFGPGTRLTVL.